These 25 T cell receptor beta chains share one sample of origin, sequenced in a study of blood T cells in healthy people across ages. The second PCR ran about 6 to 12 cycles with a sample-barcoded 5' primer and J-beta primers. TCRdb re-called the 5' RACE reads through MiXCR, storing one row per CDR3 protein. The sample contains approximately 1,000,000 distinct CDR3 sequences, roughly 45% of which appear only once. Source material: blood. The receptors shown here come from a woman aged 55-69 years in good health.

Only a few counts were recorded for this clonotype. The V call is TRBV5-1, the J call TRBJ2-1, with 10 bases fitting TRBD1. There are 15 residues in the CDR3. Germline V gives CDR1 SGHRS, CDR2 YFSETQ. The junction had 7 bases not matched to a gene; V was cut back by 3 bases and J by 7 bases. CDR3: CASSSRQGAINEQFF. CDR3 sequence (DNA): TGCGCCAGCAGCTCGCGACAGGGGGCCATAAATGAGCAGTTCTTC. Together with reference TRBV5-1 and TRBJ2-1, the CDR3 gives the full variable domain: KAGVTQTPRYLIKTRGQQVTLSCSPISGHRSVSWYQQTPGQGLQFLFEYFSETQRNKGNFPGRFSGRQFSNSRSEMNVSTLELGDSALYLCASSSRQGAINEQFFGPGTRLTVL.

The chain uses TRBV6-6 and TRBJ2-1; TRBD2 matches at 11 bases. This CDR3 spans 14 amino acids. Trimming removed 7 bases from V and 5 bases from J; junction bases left unmatched: 4. Per the germline V gene, CDR1 is MNHNY and CDR2 is SVGAGI (reference sequence). In DNA, the CDR3 is TGTGCCAGCACCACGACTAGCGGGAACAATGAGCAGTTCTTC. This encodes CASTTTSGNNEQFF.

V usage is TRBV25-1 and J usage is TRBJ2-1, with 9 bases lining up with TRBD2. V lost 10 bases to trimming and J lost 4 bases; unmatched junction nucleotides: 8. CDR3 length: 14 amino acids. From germline, CDR1 is MGHDK and CDR2 SYGVNS. The DNA for the CDR3 is TGTGCCACCGAGTCGCTAGCGGGGTACAATGAGCAGTTCTTC. This codes for CATESLAGYNEQFF.

A word on this clonotype: A much bigger clone sits one base away, suggesting this may be a read error. The rearrangement uses TRBV13 and TRBJ2-3; D unresolved. Per germline, CDR1 PRHDT and CDR2 FYEKMQ (reference sequence). Between the trimmed V and J ends, which lost 5 bases and 2 bases, there was a span of 5 bases. This CDR3 is 12 amino acids long. CDR3 nucleotide sequence: TGTGCCAGCAGCCAATTCACAGATACGCAGTATTTT. This encodes CASSQFTDTQYF. Looking up the rest from reference TRBV13 and TRBJ2-3 gives the full variable domain: AAGVIQSPRHLIKEKRETATLKCYPIPRHDTVYWYQQGPGQDPQFLISFYEKMQSDKGSIPDRFSAQQFSDYHSELNMSSLELGDSALYFCASSQFTDTQYFGPGTRLTVL.

There are a few counts of this clonotype. Given a much more abundant clone one base away, this may be a read error. The V call is TRBV7-2, the J call TRBJ2-3; a possible D gene is TRBD1 (6 bases). The V gene's germline CDR1 is SGHTA and CDR2 FQGNSA. CDR3 length equals 14 residues. The CDR3 reads CASSLSRGTGTQYF. The DNA for the CDR3 is TGTGCCAGCAGCTTATCCAGGGGCACAGGTACGCAGTATTTT.

This clonotype was observed a handful of times. The chain links TRBV7-9 to TRBJ2-5, with 8 bases identical to TRBD2. V dropped 7 bases and J dropped 2; count of bases not matched to a gene: 12. The CDR3 spans 16 residues. Germline V gives CDR1 SEHNR, CDR2 FQNEAQ (reference sequence). The CDR3: CASTLRVGGVQETQYF. The CDR3 DNA is TGTGCCAGCACCCTACGAGTCGGGGGGGTTCAAGAGACCCAGTACTTC.

V and J are TRBV20-1 and TRBJ2-7, with D perhaps matching TRBD1 (5 bases). The J call may be mistaken, given a closer DNA end match to TRBJ2-5. Germline-derived CDR1 and CDR2 are DFQATT and SNEGSKA (reference sequence). CDR3 size: 16 residues. Here the CDR3 reads CSASFPLGVSVETQYF. The CDR3 bases are TGCAGTGCTAGCTTCCCCCTAGGGGTATCGGTAGAGACCCAGTACTTC.

V usage is TRBV6-5 and J usage is TRBJ1-1, with 7 bases lining up with TRBD1. The CDR3 extends over 14 amino acids. J was trimmed by 5 bases and V by 2 bases; bases with no gene match: 5. Germline CDR1 MNHEY, CDR2 SVGAGI. The CDR3 DNA reads TGTGCCAGCAGTTACGGGGCAGGGGGTACTGAAGCTTTCTTT. Translated, it gives CASSYGAGGTEAFF.

The sample holds a few counts of this clonotype. The chain carries TRBV29-1 and TRBJ2-1; 10 bases match TRBD1. This CDR3 comprises 16 residues. Germline assignment: CDR1 SQVTM and CDR2 ANQGSEA. After removal of 5 bases from V and 1 base from J, the junction contained 8 bases not matched to a gene. The CDR3 nucleotides are TGCAGCGTTTATCCCGGGACAGGGGAATCCTACAATGAGCAGTTCTTC. It translates to CSVYPGTGESYNEQFF.

This clonotype was detected only a few times. The V call is TRBV5-1, the J call TRBJ2-7; TRBD2 is a possible D gene (5 bases). The CDR3 contains 14 residues. Germline CDR1 SGHRS, CDR2 YFSETQ. V was trimmed by 3 bases and J by 6 bases, leaving 16 bases between them. The CDR3 nucleotides are TGCGCCAGCAGCTCCTCGGACTTACTAACCGAGCAGTACTTC. Its translation is CASSSSDLLTEQYF.

The chain uses TRBV12-3 or TRBV12-4 and TRBJ2-4, with D hard to call. The CDR3 runs 19 residues. V shed 6 bases and J shed 0 bases, with 24 bases lying between them. Written as DNA, the CDR3 is TGTGCCAGCAGCGGCAGCTATTCACTAAGGTCAAAAGCCAAAAACATTCAGTACTTC. Residues: CASSGSYSLRSKAKNIQYF.

J is TRBJ2-3 and V is TRBV2; 7 positions match TRBD1. This CDR3 comprises 14 residues. Looked up from germline, CDR1 is SNHLY and CDR2 is FYNNEI. The V gene end was trimmed by 6 bases and the J gene end by 9 bases; junction bases not matched to a gene: 12. For the CDR3, the DNA is TGTGCCAGCAGGGCAAGGGACAGAGGGAACACGCAGTATTTT. It encodes CASRARDRGNTQYF.

This clonotype was observed a handful of times. The gene calls are TRBV7-9 and TRBJ1-5, with D tentatively TRBD1 (6 bases). This CDR3 is 15 amino acids long. The germline CDR1 and CDR2 sequences are SEHNR and FQNEAQ (reference sequence). The ends were cut back, 1 base at V and 4 bases at J, with 11 bases in the middle. CDR3 sequence: CASSLGEGQNQPQHF. The DNA of the CDR3 is TGTGCCAGCAGCTTAGGGGAGGGACAAAATCAGCCCCAGCATTTT.

The V call is TRBV2, the J call TRBJ1-5; possibly TRBD1 for D (6 bases). V lost 6 bases to trimming and J lost 6 bases, with 9 bases between them. The CDR3 has 12 amino acids. Per the germline V gene, CDR1 is SNHLY and CDR2 is FYNNEI. The CDR3 loop reads CASSPDSQPQHF. DNA for the CDR3: TGTGCCAGCAGCCCGGACAGTCAGCCCCAGCATTTT. Full variable domain (rest looked up from reference TRBV2 and TRBJ1-5): EPEVTQTPSHQVTQMGQEVILRCVPISNHLYFYWYRQILGQKVEFLVSFYNNEISEKSEIFDDQFSVERPDGSNFTLKIRSTKLEDSAMYFCASSPDSQPQHFGDGTRLSIL.

The chain recombines TRBV15 with TRBJ2-4; TRBD1 might be the D (5 bases). This CDR3 has 15 amino acids. V lost 1 base and J lost 13, with 20 bases in between. CDR1 LNHNV and CDR2 YYDKDF come from the germline V gene (reference sequence). CDR3 sequence reads: CATSRAGLGVDEQYF. DNA of the CDR3: TGTGCCACCAGCAGAGCAGGGTTAGGAGTCGATGAGCAGTACTTC.

This clonotype was observed a handful of times. This chain links TRBV28 with TRBJ2-7; 7 nucleotides match TRBD1. CDR3 size: 13 residues. Germline V gene lookup returns CDR1 MDHEN and CDR2 SYDVKM. Trimming removed 10 bases from V and 6 bases from J; junction bases left unmatched: 12. Written as DNA, the CDR3 is TGTGCCACCAACCCGACAGGGACCTCCGAGCAGTACTTC. Protein product: CATNPTGTSEQYF.

This clonotype has more than one count but fewer than ten. J is TRBJ2-5 and V is TRBV7-7; no clear D. The CDR3 sequence is 14 residues long. Looked up from germline, CDR1 is SSHAT and CDR2 is FNYEAQ (reference sequence). V shed 5 bases and J shed 5 bases, with 15 bases lying between them. CDR3 coding DNA: TGTGCCAGCAGCCTCATCTCAGACGGGGAGACCCAGTACTTC. This codes for CASSLISDGETQYF.

The chain recombines TRBV23-1 with TRBJ2-5; D might be TRBD2 (5 bases). TRBV23-1 is sorted into the ORF group, with uncertain function. The CDR3 is 14 amino acids. Trimming took off 6 bases at V and 4 bases at J, with 15 bases between the two ends. The DNA for the CDR3 is TGCGCCAGCAGCCGTACACGGACTCCAGAGACCCAGTACTTC. Translating it yields CASSRTRTPETQYF.

The genes are TRBV9 and TRBJ1-2, with D uncertain. The CDR3 totals 14 residues. V was clipped by 3 bases and J by 4 bases, with 13 bases between them. Germline loops: CDR1 SGDLS, CDR2 YYNGEE. The CDR3 DNA reads TGTGCCAGCAGCGCCAAGGGCCTGGGCTATGGCTACACCTTC. It specifies CASSAKGLGYGYTF.

This clonotype was picked up a small number of times. The rearrangement joins TRBV7-2 to TRBJ2-1, with 11 bases matching TRBD2. This CDR3 region has 16 residues. Per germline, CDR1 SGHTA and CDR2 FQGNSA. Germline trimming cut 5 bases from V and 6 bases from J; bases unmatched to any gene: 9. CDR3: CASSPNSGRAGNEQFF. CDR3 in DNA: TGTGCCAGCAGCCCAAATAGCGGGAGGGCCGGCAATGAGCAGTTCTTC.

This clonotype was observed a few times. The chain joins TRBV9 to TRBJ2-4, with TRBD2 identical over 8 bases. Germline V lookup: CDR1 SGDLS, CDR2 YYNGEE. The V gene end was trimmed by 4 bases and the J gene end by 7 bases; junction bases not matched to a gene: 1. The CDR3 sequence is 12 residues long. The CDR3 DNA reads as TGTGCCAGCAGCCCGGGGGGGAACATTCAGTACTTC. This sequence encodes CASSPGGNIQYF.

A word on this clonotype: A much larger clone differs from this one at a single base, so this may be a read error. This chain uses TRBV10-3 with TRBJ2-5; 9 bases agree with TRBD2. The assigned J gene may be wrong: the sequence end matches TRBJ2-7 better. The germline CDR1 and CDR2 sequences are ENHRY and SYGVKD. This CDR3 is built from 16 residues. Here the CDR3 DNA reads TGTGCCATCAGTGGGTTTATAGCGGGAGAGGCCGACGAGCAGTACTTC. Translating gives CAISGFIAGEADEQYF.

This clonotype showed up just once. Mismatch with germline at one junction end may stem from a read error. This chain uses TRBV12-3 or TRBV12-4 with TRBJ2-3, with 7 nucleotides matching TRBD1. The CDR3 covers 16 residues. CDR3 sequence: CASSQKDRVCPDTQYF. The CDR3 bases are TGTGCCAGCAGCCAGAAAGACAGGGTCTGTCCAGATACGCAATATTTT.

The V call is TRBV28, the J call TRBJ1-2; 12 nucleotides agree with TRBD1. Looked up from germline, CDR1 is MDHEN and CDR2 is SYDVKM. With 3 bases clipped from V and 4 bases from J, the junction kept 3 bases outside the gene matches. The CDR3 covers 15 residues. The CDR3 nucleotides read TGTGCCAGCAGTTTGGCGGGACAGGGGGCCTATGGCTACACCTTC. This codes for CASSLAGQGAYGYTF.

V usage is TRBV5-1 and J usage is TRBJ2-7, with TRBD2 matching over 11 bases. Trimming at V came to 0 bases and at J to 10 bases, leaving 9 bases not matched to a gene. CDR1 SGHRS and CDR2 YFSETQ come from the germline V gene. This CDR3 contains 15 residues. The CDR3 sequence is CASSLAGLAGGIQYF. As DNA, the CDR3 is TGCGCCAGCAGCTTGGCGGGGCTAGCGGGGGGAATTCAGTACTTC. The complete variable domain, with remaining parts taken from reference TRBV5-1 and TRBJ2-7, reads KAGVTQTPRYLIKTRGQQVTLSCSPISGHRSVSWYQQTPGQGLQFLFEYFSETQRNKGNFPGRFSGRQFSNSRSEMNVSTLELGDSALYLCASSLAGLAGGIQYFGPGTRLTVT.